This section outlines one TCR beta chain sequence together with its context. Study processing details: Amplifying reference gene primers gave estimates of nucleated cell counts. Only in-frame clones appear in the TCRdb table, and some are missing; sequencing was by immunoSEQ multiplex PCR. V, J and clone size derive from that table, while D and trimming were established from the DNA sequence. The data show some 210,000 clones, with 75% to 90% seen just once and about 5% held by the top ten. The V gene lost 5 bases and the J gene lost 2 bases, with 7 bases spanning the gap. The CDR3 spans 13 residues. Germline V gene data show CDR1 as LNHDA and CDR2 as SQIVND (reference sequence). The sample belongs to a study of blood T cell repertoires in COVID-19. Overall study: Samples came from the United States, Italy and Spain, spanning acute and convalescent COVID-19.

This chain joins TRBV19 and TRBJ1-3, with D hard to call. This clonotype was obtained from a woman in her forties with acute or convalescent COVID-19. Sequenced: peripheral blood. CDR3 nucleotides: TGTGCCAGTAGTTCAAAAACTGGAAACACCATATATTTT. This gives the protein CASSSKTGNTIYF.